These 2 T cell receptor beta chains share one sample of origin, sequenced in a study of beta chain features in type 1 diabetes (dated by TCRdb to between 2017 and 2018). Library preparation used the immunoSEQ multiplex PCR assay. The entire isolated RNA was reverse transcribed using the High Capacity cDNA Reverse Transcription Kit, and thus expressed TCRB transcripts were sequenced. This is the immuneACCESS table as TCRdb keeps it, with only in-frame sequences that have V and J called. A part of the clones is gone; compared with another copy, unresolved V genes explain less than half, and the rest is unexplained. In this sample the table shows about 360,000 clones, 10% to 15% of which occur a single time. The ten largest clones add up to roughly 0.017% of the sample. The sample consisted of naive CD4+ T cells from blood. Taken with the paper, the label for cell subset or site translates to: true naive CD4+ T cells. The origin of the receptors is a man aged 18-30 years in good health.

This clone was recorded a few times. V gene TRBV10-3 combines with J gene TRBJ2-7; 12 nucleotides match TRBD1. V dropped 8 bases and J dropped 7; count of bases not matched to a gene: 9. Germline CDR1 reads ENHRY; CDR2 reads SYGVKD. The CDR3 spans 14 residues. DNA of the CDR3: TGTGCCATCGGATCCGGGACAGGGGGCTGGGAGCAGTACTTC. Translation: CAIGSGTGGWEQYF.

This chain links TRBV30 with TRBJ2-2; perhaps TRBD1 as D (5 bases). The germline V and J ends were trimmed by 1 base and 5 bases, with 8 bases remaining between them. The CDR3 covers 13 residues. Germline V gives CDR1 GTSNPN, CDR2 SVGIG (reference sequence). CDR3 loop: CAWSGQGTGELFF. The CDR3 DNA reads TGTGCCTGGAGTGGGCAGGGTACCGGGGAGCTGTTTTTT.